Following are 10 T cell receptor beta chains from one sample sequenced in a study of T cell responses to AZD1222 COVID-19 vaccine. TCRdb keeps only in-frame clones here, not all; method: immunoSEQ multiplex PCR. The repertoire holds about 150,000 clones, with roughly 88% as singletons. Specimen: peripheral blood, collected on day 0 of AZD1222 vaccination. Receptors originate from an adult in good health.

The chain couples TRBV6-2 or TRBV6-3 to TRBJ2-7; TRBD1 or TRBD2 may be the D gene (5 bases each). Deletions cut 2 bases from V and 9 bases from J, with 8 bases between. The CDR3 extends over 11 amino acids. The germline CDR1 and CDR2 sequences are MNHEY and SVGEGT. CDR3 in amino acids: CASSYGDGQYF. As DNA, the CDR3 is TGTGCCAGCAGTTACGGGGACGGGCAGTACTTC.

The rearrangement links TRBV7-2 to TRBJ1-1; D gene unclear. V shed 5 bases and J shed 1 base, with 11 bases lying between them. This CDR3 has 14 amino acids. Germline loops: CDR1 SGHTA, CDR2 FQGNSA. CDR3 protein: CASSPEVRNTEAFF. Written as DNA, the CDR3 is TGTGCCAGCAGCCCAGAGGTTCGGAACACTGAAGCTTTCTTT.

This chain connects TRBV6-2 or TRBV6-3 to TRBJ1-5, with 9 nucleotides matching TRBD1. From germline, CDR1 is MNHEY and CDR2 SVGEGT. Trimming removed 0 bases from V and 6 bases from J; junction bases left unmatched: 3. The CDR3 runs 15 residues. The CDR3 region has the DNA TGTGCCAGCAGTTACTCAGGACAGGGGTTTCAGCCCCAGCATTTT. Residues: CASSYSGQGFQPQHF.

This clone was recorded once. The chain couples TRBV27 to TRBJ1-5; 7 nucleotides agree with TRBD1. Germline V lookup: CDR1 MNHEY, CDR2 SMNVEV (reference sequence). The ends lost 5 bases at V and 4 bases at J; junction bases unmatched: 11. The CDR3 runs to 16 residues. In nucleotides, the CDR3 is TGTGCCAGCAGTACCCGACAGGGTAGGAAAAATCAGCCCCAGCATTTT. Protein product: CASSTRQGRKNQPQHF.

The chain is built from TRBV6-5 and TRBJ2-1; D may be TRBD1 (5 bases). In germline, CDR1 is MNHEY, CDR2 SVGAGI. V lost 5 bases, J lost 1 base, and 12 bases lay in between. The CDR3 spans 15 residues. The CDR3 region is CASSKQRGSYNEQFF. DNA for the CDR3: TGTGCCAGCAGTAAGCAAAGGGGTTCCTACAATGAGCAGTTCTTC.

This rearrangement joins TRBV12-3 or TRBV12-4 to TRBJ1-2; D is unclear. This CDR3 comprises 12 residues. The V gene lost 3 bases and the J gene lost 7 bases, with 9 bases spanning the gap. The CDR3 coding sequence is TGTGCCAGCAGTTTTAGGGTCCCTGGCTACACCTTC. Translated: CASSFRVPGYTF.

This rearrangement joins TRBV6-2 or TRBV6-3 to TRBJ2-7, with no clear D. Germline CDR1 MNHEY, CDR2 SVGEGT. Trimming removed 5 bases at V and 3 bases at J, with 11 bases between. This CDR3 has 13 residues. In DNA, the CDR3 is TGTGCCAGCAGTCTACATCGCAGCTACGAGCAGTACTTC. Its protein product is CASSLHRSYEQYF.

V is TRBV28 and J is TRBJ1-2; D gene uncertain. The V gene's germline CDR1 is MDHEN and CDR2 SYDVKM. The CDR3 is 14 residues long. Deletions cut 4 bases from V and 6 bases from J, with 15 bases between. DNA of the CDR3: TGTGCCAGCAGTTCATACGGGGTGCGTGATGGCTACACCTTC. Protein: CASSSYGVRDGYTF.

CDR3 amino acids: CASSTRDGGQPQHF. The DNA of the CDR3 is TGTGCCAGCAGTACCCGGGACGGGGGACAGCCCCAGCATTTT. The rearrangement joins TRBV6-5 to TRBJ1-5, with D tentatively TRBD1 (5 bases). Germline V gene data show CDR1 as MNHEY and CDR2 as SVGAGI. V gave up 5 bases and J gave up 7 bases, with 15 bases separating them. This CDR3 contains 14 residues.

V gene TRBV9 combines with J gene TRBJ1-2; D gene uncertain. The CDR3 totals 12 residues. The V gene lost 4 bases and the J gene lost 2 bases, with 6 bases spanning the gap. Germline V CDR1 and CDR2: SGDLS, YYNGEE. CDR3 bases: TGTGCCAGCAGCACCACCAACTATGGCTACACCTTC. This codes for CASSTTNYGYTF.